Sequencing of this T cell receptor beta chain was carried out in a study of radiation and T cells in renal cell carcinoma. Trimming cost V 4 bases and J 6 bases; bases outside gene matches: 3. Per germline, CDR1 WNHNN and CDR2 SYGVQD (reference sequence). The CDR3 runs to 13 residues. Clones were read by immunoSEQ multiplex PCR, and TCRdb kept only the in-frame ones, dropping some. The sample contains 130,000 or so clones, roughly 85% of which appear only once. The time point denotes: baseline pretreatment blood. Treatment: 15 Gy SBRT to primary tumor, nephrectomy 4 weeks later. V is TRBV10-1 and J is TRBJ2-3; 8 positions agree with TRBD2. The specimen was blood, collected from a patient whose treatment included radiotherapy and nephrectomy. This TCR was recovered from a woman aged 45 to 65 with renal cell carcinoma. The CDR3 region has the DNA TGCGCCAGCAGTGGTAGCGGGGTGGATACGCAGTATTTT. It translates to CASSGSGVDTQYF.